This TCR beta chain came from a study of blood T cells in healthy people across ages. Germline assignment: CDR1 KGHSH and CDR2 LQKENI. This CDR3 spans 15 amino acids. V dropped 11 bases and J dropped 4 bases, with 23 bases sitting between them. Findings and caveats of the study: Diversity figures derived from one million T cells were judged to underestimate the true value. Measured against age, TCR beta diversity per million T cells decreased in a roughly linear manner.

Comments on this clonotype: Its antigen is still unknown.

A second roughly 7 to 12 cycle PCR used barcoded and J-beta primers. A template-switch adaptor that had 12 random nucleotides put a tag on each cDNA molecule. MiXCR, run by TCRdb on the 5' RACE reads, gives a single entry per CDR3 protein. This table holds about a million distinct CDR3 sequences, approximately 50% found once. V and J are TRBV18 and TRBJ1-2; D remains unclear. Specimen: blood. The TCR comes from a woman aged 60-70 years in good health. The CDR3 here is CASTEAGAQVYGYTF. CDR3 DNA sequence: TGTGCCTCGACGGAGGCAGGAGCCCAGGTCTATGGCTACACCTTC.